This T cell receptor (beta chain) was sequenced in a study of graft-versus-host responses after intestinal transplantation. Findings and limits, study-wide: Allografts of one patient group, those with graft-donor T cell macrochimerism, had high graft-versus-host to host-versus-graft clonal ratios.

Profiling relied on immunoSEQ multiplex PCR, and the TCRdb table lists in-frame clones only, not all of them. The repertoire holds about 130,000 clones, with 80% to 95% as singletons. As to this clone: Its antigen is currently unknown.

V was clipped by 4 bases and J by 7 bases, with 9 bases between them. This CDR3 contains 12 residues. The germline gives CDR1 SGHRS, CDR2 YFSETQ. The sequencing used unstimulated CD4+ T cells sorted from spleen or lymph node cells, collected before intestinal transplant. This sequence originates from a human donor who received an intestinal transplant. The chain has TRBV5-1 and TRBJ2-1, with a possible D match to TRBD2 (5 bases). CDR3 sequence reads: CASSLSGNEQFF. CDR3 coding DNA: TGCGCCAGCAGCCTCAGCGGAAATGAGCAGTTCTTC.